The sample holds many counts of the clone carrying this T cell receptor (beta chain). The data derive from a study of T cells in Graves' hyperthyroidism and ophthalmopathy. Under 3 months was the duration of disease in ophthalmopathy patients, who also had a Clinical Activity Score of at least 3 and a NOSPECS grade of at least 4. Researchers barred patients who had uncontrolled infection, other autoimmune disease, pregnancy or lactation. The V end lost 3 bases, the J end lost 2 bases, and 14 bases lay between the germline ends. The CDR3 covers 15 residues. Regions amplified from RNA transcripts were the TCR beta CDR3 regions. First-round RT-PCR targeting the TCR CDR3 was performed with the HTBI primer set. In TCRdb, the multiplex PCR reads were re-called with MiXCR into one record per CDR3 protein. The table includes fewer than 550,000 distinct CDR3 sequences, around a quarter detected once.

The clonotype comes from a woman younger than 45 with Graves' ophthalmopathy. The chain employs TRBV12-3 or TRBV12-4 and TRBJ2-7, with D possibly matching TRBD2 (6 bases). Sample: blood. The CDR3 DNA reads TGTGCCAGCAGTTTCGGGACTCAGGACCCCTACGAGCAGTACTTC. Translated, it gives CASSFGTQDPYEQYF.